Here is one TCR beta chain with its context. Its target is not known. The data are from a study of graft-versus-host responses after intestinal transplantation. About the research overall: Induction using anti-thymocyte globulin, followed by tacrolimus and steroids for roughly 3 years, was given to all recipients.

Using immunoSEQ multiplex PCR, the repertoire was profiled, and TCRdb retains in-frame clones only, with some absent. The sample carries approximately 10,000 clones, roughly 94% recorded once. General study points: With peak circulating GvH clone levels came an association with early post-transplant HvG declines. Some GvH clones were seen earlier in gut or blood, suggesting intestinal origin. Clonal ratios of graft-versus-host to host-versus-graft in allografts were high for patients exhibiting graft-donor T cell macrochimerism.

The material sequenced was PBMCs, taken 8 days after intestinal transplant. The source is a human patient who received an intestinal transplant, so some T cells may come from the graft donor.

Written as DNA, the CDR3 is TGCAGTGTAAACAGGGTCGAGCAGTACTTC. Amino acid sequence: CSVNRVEQYF. The chain uses TRBV20-1 and TRBJ2-7; possible D gene TRBD1, 6 bases. V lost 7 bases, J lost 6 bases, and 10 bases lay in between. CDR3 size: 10 residues. CDR1 is DFQATT, CDR2 SNEGSKA, per germline (reference sequence).